What follows are 27 T cell receptor beta chains derived from one specimen sequenced in a study of tumor-infiltrating lymphocytes in primary liver carcinoma. Starting from around 0.45 ug of total RNA, TCR beta cDNA was produced with a primer in the constant region. The TCR beta library was amplified through three nested multiplex PCR rounds in a modified ARM-PCR procedure. Two initial PCR rounds of around 10 cycles each paired TRBV1-TRBV30 forward primers with a C-beta reverse primer. MiXCR, applied by TCRdb to the multiplex PCR reads, yields one record per CDR3 protein. The table records about 54,000 distinct CDR3 sequences, 60% to 75% of them present only once. Co-extraction yielded RNA and DNA from around 20-30 mg of unsorted bulk tissue. The sample consisted of liver tumor tissue from sampling region 2. This sample's subset: tumor region T2, inferior pole. These receptors were taken from a man aged 40-50 years with primary liver carcinoma and hepatitis B virus infection.

This clonotype has a single count. One end of the junction fails to match germline, which may point to a read error. This chain connects TRBV6-1 to TRBJ2-6; weak D call: TRBD2 (6 bases). Germline V gene data show CDR1 as MNHNS and CDR2 as SASEGT. The CDR3 length is 15 residues. This CDR3 is CASSLGGGVAKVLTF. CDR3 sequence (DNA): TGTGCCAGCAGTCTCGGTGGCGGGGTGGCCAAGGTCCTGACCTTC.

V gene TRBV10-2 combines with J gene TRBJ2-5; 8 bases agree with TRBD1. The CDR3 is 15 residues long. Germline-derived CDR1 and CDR2 are WSHSY and SAAADI. J was trimmed by 13 bases and V by 0 bases; bases with no gene match: 13. The chain's CDR3 is CASSESDRGGETWYF. In nucleotides, the CDR3 is TGCGCCAGCAGTGAGTCAGACAGGGGAGGAGAGACCTGGTACTTC.

This clonotype has ten or more counts. The chain uses TRBV6-1 and TRBJ1-5, with D uncertain. The V gene's germline CDR1 is MNHNS and CDR2 SASEGT. The CDR3 is made up of 15 amino acids. Trimming took off 1 base at V and 7 bases at J, with 14 bases between the two ends. The CDR3 protein is CASSEVLGPSQPQHF. CDR3 DNA sequence: TGTGCCAGCAGTGAAGTTTTAGGACCGAGCCAGCCCCAGCATTTT.

This clonotype was counted a few times. The chain recombines TRBV11-2 with TRBJ2-2; possible D gene TRBD1, 6 bases. V lost 5 bases, J lost 0 bases, and 16 bases lay in between. Germline V gene data show CDR1 as SGHAT and CDR2 as FQNNGV. The CDR3 sequence is 17 residues long. Written as DNA, the CDR3 is TGTGCCAGCAGCCCCAATGTGGGACAAGCGAACACCGGGGAGCTGTTTTTT. It specifies CASSPNVGQANTGELFF.

A word on this clonotype: The junction does not match germline at one end; this may be a read error. The chain has TRBV6-5 and TRBJ2-2; the match to TRBD2 covers 9 bases. This CDR3 has 16 residues. The germline gives CDR1 MNHEY, CDR2 SVGAGI. CDR3 in DNA: TGTGCCAGCAGTTCCATGAGCGGGAGGACTGCCGGGAAGCTGTTTTTT. Translating gives CASSSMSGRTAGKLFF.

The table lists this clonotype with a few counts. V is TRBV6-5 and J is TRBJ2-1; D is unclear. This CDR3 region has 14 residues. The ends were cut back, 6 bases at V and 5 bases at J, with 14 bases in the middle. CDR1 is MNHEY and CDR2 is SVGAGI in the germline V gene. Here the CDR3 reads CASSVDDANNEQFF. Here the CDR3 DNA reads TGTGCCAGCAGCGTGGACGACGCGAACAATGAGCAGTTCTTC.

The V and J genes are TRBV15 and TRBJ2-3, with 7 bases lining up with TRBD2. V was pared by 1 base and J by 2 bases, with 6 bases of the junction left unmatched. The CDR3 spans 16 residues. Per the germline V gene, CDR1 is LNHNV and CDR2 is YYDKDF (reference sequence). CDR3 protein: CATSRVLGGTTDTQYF. The CDR3, as DNA: TGTGCCACCAGCAGAGTCTTGGGGGGGACCACAGATACGCAGTATTTT.

As to this clonotype: A read error may explain this, as a much larger clone is one base away. J is TRBJ2-3 and V is TRBV2, with 8 bases matching TRBD2. CDR1 SNHLY and CDR2 FYNNEI come from the germline V gene. The CDR3 is 14 residues long. V lost 10 bases, J lost 1 base, and 7 bases stayed unmatched. In DNA form, the CDR3 reads TGTGCCAACAGAATGACTAGCGGCACAGATACGCAGTATTTT. The encoded protein is CANRMTSGTDTQYF.

Turning to this clonotype: This CDR3 fails to terminate in the conserved phenylalanine or tryptophan, so it likely reflects a read error. The chain carries TRBV6-6 and TRBJ1-5, with D maybe TRBD1 (5 bases). CDR3 size: 14 residues. Germline V gene lookup returns CDR1 MNHNY and CDR2 SVGAGI (reference sequence). In DNA form, the CDR3 reads TGTGCCAGCAGCTCCTCGGGGGGGGGTCAGTCCCAGCATCTT. Translating it yields CASSSSGGGQSQHL.

Notes on this clonotype: In this CDR3 the conserved last residue, phenylalanine or tryptophan, is missing, so a read error is likely. It is unclear where the CDR3 begins or ends on the DNA, so no DNA is shown, and the CDR3 is as TCRdb lists it. The chain employs TRBV11-2 and TRBJ1-6; no DNA check was done on the table's D call, TRBD1. Germline V gene lookup returns CDR1 SGHAT and CDR2 FQNNGV. The length of the CDR3 is 14 amino acids, counting both ends. This chain's CDR3 is CVSSLQGANSPLLV.

Concerning this clonotype: A junction end diverges from the germline sequence, so it may reflect a read error. The gene calls are TRBV29-1 and TRBJ2-3; 8 nucleotides match TRBD2. The CDR3 runs 14 residues. Germline V gene lookup returns CDR1 SQVTM and CDR2 ANQGSEA. The CDR3 nucleotides read TGCAGCGTTGATGACGGGAGGGCAGAAGATACACAGTATTTT. Protein product: CSVDDGRAEDTQYF.

Details on this clonotype: One end of the junction fails to match germline, which may point to a read error. The genes are TRBV5-6 and TRBJ1-1; possibly TRBD1 for D (5 bases). The CDR3 has 15 residues. Germline CDR1 and CDR2: SGHDT and YYEEEE. The CDR3 DNA sequence: TGTGCCAGCAGGAGGGGTCCAGACTCGAACACTGAAACTTTCTTT. This codes for CASRRGPDSNTETFF.

This clonotype was observed many times. The chain is built from TRBV5-1 and TRBJ2-7; no clear D. This CDR3 has 12 amino acids. CDR1 SGHRS and CDR2 YFSETQ come from the germline V gene. V was clipped by 2 bases and J by 8 bases, with 11 bases between them. CDR3 residues: CASSFRSPQQYF. The CDR3 nucleotides are TGCGCCAGCAGCTTTCGATCCCCCCAGCAGTACTTC. Together with reference TRBV5-1 and TRBJ2-7, the CDR3 gives the full variable domain: KAGVTQTPRYLIKTRGQQVTLSCSPISGHRSVSWYQQTPGQGLQFLFEYFSETQRNKGNFPGRFSGRQFSNSRSEMNVSTLELGDSALYLCASSFRSPQQYFGPGTRLTVT.

This clonotype was seen many times. J is TRBJ2-3 and V is TRBV4-1; D call uncertain. This CDR3 has 14 amino acids. Trimming pared 1 base from V and 1 base from J, leaving 6 bases between. CDR1 and CDR2 from the germline V gene are MGHRA and YSYEKL. The CDR3: CASSQGLGTDTQYF. The CDR3 coding sequence is TGCGCCAGCAGCCAAGGGTTGGGCACAGATACGCAGTATTTT.

J is TRBJ1-1 and V is TRBV6-6; D ambiguous. The CDR3 is made up of 15 amino acids. V gave up 2 bases and J gave up 0 bases, with 10 bases separating them. CDR1 is MNHNY, CDR2 SVGAGI, per germline (reference sequence). The CDR3 region is CASSYSGRLNTEAFF. CDR3 coding DNA: TGTGCCAGCAGTTACAGCGGCCGGCTGAACACTGAAGCTTTCTTT.

By proportion, this clonotype is medium-sized. The V gene is TRBV12-3 or TRBV12-4, the J gene TRBJ1-5; D is uncertain. V lost 6 bases and J 1 base, leaving 10 bases between the germline ends. The CDR3 covers 14 residues. This CDR3 is CASSKGPSNQPQHF. The CDR3 DNA follows: TGTGCCAGCAGCAAGGGCCCAAGCAATCAGCCCCAGCATTTT.

Turning to this clonotype: A much larger clone sits a single nucleotide away, making a read error possible. The V gene is TRBV19, the J gene TRBJ1-4; D perhaps matches TRBD1 (5 bases). V shed 5 bases and J shed 8 bases, with 15 bases lying between them. Germline V CDR1 and CDR2: LNHDA, SQIVND (reference sequence). CDR3 length: 14 residues. This chain's CDR3 is CASSPMAGKEKLFF. The CDR3 DNA sequence: TGTGCCAGTAGTCCCATGGCAGGGAAGGAAAAACTGTTTTTT.

In its sample, this clonotype was seen once. Germline and junction disagree at one end, which may indicate a read error. CDR3 region: CTSCQRGGSKNTEAFF. In DNA, the CDR3 is TGCACCAGCTGCCAAAGGGGGGGCAGTAAGAACACTGAAGCTTTCTTT. This chain connects TRBV4-1 to TRBJ1-1; D is possibly TRBD1 (6 bases). CDR3 length: 16 amino acids. Germline CDR1 reads MGHRA; CDR2 reads YSYEKL.

This clonotype was counted at least ten times. CDR3 sequence reads: CASSQKSGQGNEKLFF. The CDR3 DNA is TGTGCCAGCAGCCAAAAATCGGGACAGGGGAATGAAAAACTGTTTTTT. J is TRBJ1-4 and V is TRBV12-3 or TRBV12-4, with TRBD1 matching over 10 bases. V gave up 6 bases and J gave up 5 bases; unmatched junction bases: 9. The CDR3 loop spans 16 amino acids.

Concerning this clonotype itself: The junction departs from the called germline gene at one end, perhaps through a read error. The chain carries TRBV4-1 and TRBJ2-7, with D perhaps given as TRBD1 or TRBD2 (5 bases each). Germline V lookup: CDR1 MGHRA, CDR2 YSYEKL. The CDR3 is 14 residues long. CDR3: CASSPRGSLIEHYF. CDR3 coding DNA: TGTGCCAGCAGCCCCCGGGGCTCGCTGATTGAGCATTACTTC.

This clonotype occurred once. The junction departs from the called germline gene at one end, perhaps through a read error. The rearrangement uses TRBV29-1 and TRBJ1-1; D is ambiguous. Germline CDR1 reads SQVTM; CDR2 reads ANQGSEA. The CDR3 loop spans 13 amino acids. CDR3 sequence: CSVDAATNTETSF. The CDR3 DNA is TGCAGCGTTGACGCAGCCACGAACACTGAAACTTCCTTT.

Remarks on this clonotype: The junction shows a germline mismatch at one end, possibly a read error. The genes are TRBV14 and TRBJ2-3; D might be TRBD1 or TRBD2, each matching 5 bases. The germline CDR1 and CDR2 sequences are SGHDN and FVKESK. The CDR3 runs 15 residues. The CDR3 nucleotides are TGTGCCAGCAGCCAAAGACGGGCTAGCACAGGTACGCAGTATTTT. Translating gives CASSQRRASTGTQYF.

This clonotype has at least ten counts. V is TRBV5-6 and J is TRBJ1-5, with 9 nucleotides matching TRBD1. With V trimmed by 4 bases and J by 4 bases, 3 bases remained unmatched. Germline V gene sequence: CDR1 SGHDT, CDR2 YYEEEE. The CDR3 extends over 14 amino acids. This CDR3 reads CASSGTGPNQPQHF. For the CDR3, the DNA is TGTGCCAGCAGCGGGACAGGGCCAAATCAGCCCCAGCATTTT.

Comment on this clonotype: Germline is not matched at one junction end, which may reflect a read error. V gene TRBV12-3 or TRBV12-4 combines with J gene TRBJ2-7; possible D gene TRBD2, 5 bases. The CDR3 covers 16 residues. In DNA, the CDR3 is TGTGCCAGCAGTTTAGGAACCGGGATAGGGAGATACGAGCGGTACTTC. Its translation is CASSLGTGIGRYERYF.

On this clonotype itself: This could be a read error, since a much larger clone is one nucleotide away. V and J are TRBV28 and TRBJ1-2, with D hard to call. The CDR3 is 13 residues long. Per the germline V gene, CDR1 is MDHEN and CDR2 is SYDVKM. Written as DNA, the CDR3 is TGTGCCAGCACTTTAGGACGGTGGTATGGCTACACCTTC. This gives the protein CASTLGRWYGYTF.

A note on this clonotype: A much bigger clone sits one base away, suggesting this may be a read error. The chain is built from TRBV19 and TRBJ2-1, with unresolved D. CDR1 LNHDA and CDR2 SQIVND come from the germline V gene (reference sequence). CDR3 size: 13 residues. In DNA form, the CDR3 reads TGTGCCAGCACCGTTAACGGTTACAATGAGCTGTTCTTC. This gives the protein CASTVNGYNELFF.

Ten or more counts support this clonotype. DNA for the CDR3: TGTGCCAGCAGTAGGACGGGTTCCTCGGCAGGGAATTCACCCCTCCACTTT. Protein product: CASSRTGSSAGNSPLHF. The chain joins TRBV6-6 to TRBJ1-6; weak D call: TRBD1 (5 bases). Trimming shortened V by 5 bases and J by 7 bases, and 21 bases separated the two germline ends. The germline V gene encodes CDR1 MNHNY and CDR2 SVGAGI (reference sequence). CDR3 length: 17 amino acids.